The source of this T cell receptor beta chain is a study of regulatory T cells in long-lasting Graves disease. Study-wide results and limits: Among samples with persistent disease, TRBV28, TRBJ1-2 and TRBJ2-5 were favored.

As concerns this clonotype: Its target is not known.

Per the germline V gene, CDR1 is SQVTM and CDR2 is ANQGSEA. The CDR3 loop spans 14 amino acids. Trimming removed 0 bases from V and 3 bases from J, with 11 bases in between. Time point denoted: newly diagnosed GD, antithyroid drugs for less than 3 months. The authors made the TCR library using RNA they extracted from PBMCs. Libraries of TCR beta came from iRepertoire HTBI primers plus Arm-PCR of CDR3 regions. Using its own MiXCR run on the multiplex PCR reads, TCRdb lists one record per CDR3 protein. Of 240,000 or so distinct CDR3 sequences in the sample, just over 20% were seen once. The sequence was obtained from a female donor with Graves disease. The sample was peripheral blood mononuclear cells (PBMCs), taken at new diagnosis, from a patient treated with antithyroid drugs. The chain uses TRBV29-1 and TRBJ1-1; a weak D match, TRBD1 (5 bases). For the CDR3, the DNA is TGCAGCGTTGAAGACGGGCGGGGCGACACTGAAGCTTTCTTT. Translated: CSVEDGRGDTEAFF.